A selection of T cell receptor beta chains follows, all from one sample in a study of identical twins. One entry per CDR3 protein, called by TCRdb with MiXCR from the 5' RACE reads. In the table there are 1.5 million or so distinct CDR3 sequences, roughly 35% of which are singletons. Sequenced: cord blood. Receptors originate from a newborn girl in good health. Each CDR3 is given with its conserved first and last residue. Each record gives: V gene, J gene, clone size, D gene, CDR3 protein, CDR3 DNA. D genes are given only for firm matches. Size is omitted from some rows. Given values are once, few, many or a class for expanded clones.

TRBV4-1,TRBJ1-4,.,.,CASSQVVGEKLFF,TGCGCCAGCAGCCAAGTTGTAGGTGAAAAACTGTTTTTT
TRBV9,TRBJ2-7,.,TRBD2,CASSVGSGWYNEQYF,TGTGCCAGCAGCGTAGGTAGCGGGTGGTACAATGAGCAGTACTTC
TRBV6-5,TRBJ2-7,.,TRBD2,CASSWTSGRARYNEQYF,TGTGCCAGCAGTTGGACTAGCGGGAGGGCCAGATACAATGAGCAGTACTTC
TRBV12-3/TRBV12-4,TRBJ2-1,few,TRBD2,CASSSGTSGGHNEQFF,TGTGCCAGCAGCTCCGGGACTAGCGGGGGACACAATGAGCAGTTCTTC
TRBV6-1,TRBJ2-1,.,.,CASISGGKSEQFF,TGTGCCAGCATAAGTGGGGGCAAGAGTGAGCAGTTCTTC
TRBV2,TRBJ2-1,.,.,CASTHDYNEQFF,TGTGCCAGCACTCATGATTACAATGAGCAGTTCTTC
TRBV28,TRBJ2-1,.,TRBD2,CASSRLAADNEQFF,TGTGCCAGCAGTCGACTAGCCGCCGACAATGAGCAGTTCTTC
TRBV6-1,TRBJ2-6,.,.,CASSILPRGSGANVLTF,TGTGCCAGCAGTATCCTGCCACGGGGCTCTGGGGCCAACGTCCTGACTTTC
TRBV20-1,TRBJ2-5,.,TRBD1,CSAVDRAQETQYF,TGCAGTGCCGTCGACAGGGCCCAAGAGACCCAGTACTTC
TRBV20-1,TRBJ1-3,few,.,CSARGSVSGNTIYF,TGCAGTGCTAGGGGGTCCGTCTCTGGAAACACCATATATTTT
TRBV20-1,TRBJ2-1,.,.,CSAGIWGNEQFF,TGCAGTGCCGGAATATGGGGTAATGAGCAGTTCTTC
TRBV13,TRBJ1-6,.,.,CASSQRGHNSPLHF,TGTGCCAGCAGCCAACGGGGCCATAATTCACCCCTCCACTTT
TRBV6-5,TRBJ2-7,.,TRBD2,CASTTGGTVPYEQYF,TGTGCCAGCACCACCGGGGGGACGGTACCCTACGAGCAGTACTTC
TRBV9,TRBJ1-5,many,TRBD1,CASSAGQGNQPQHF,TGTGCCAGCAGCGCAGGACAGGGCAATCAGCCCCAGCATTTT
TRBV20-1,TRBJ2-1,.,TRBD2,CSASSGTSMDEQFF,TGCAGTGCTAGCTCCGGGACTAGCATGGATGAGCAGTTCTTC
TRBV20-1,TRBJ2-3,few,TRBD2,CSGELALGTDTQYF,TGCAGTGGGGAACTAGCGCTAGGCACAGATACGCAGTATTTT
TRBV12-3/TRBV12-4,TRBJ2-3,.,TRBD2,CASSISGGRADTQYF,TGTGCCAGCAGTATTAGCGGGGGCAGGGCAGATACGCAATATTTT
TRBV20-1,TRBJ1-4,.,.,CSARPKGGKLFF,TGCAGTGCTAGGCCCAAGGGGGGAAAACTGTTTTTT
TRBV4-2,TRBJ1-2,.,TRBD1,CASSPTRQGTIYGYTF,TGTGCCAGCAGCCCGACCCGACAGGGGACTATCTATGGCTACACCTTC
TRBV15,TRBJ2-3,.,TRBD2,CATSRDPGLASDTQYF,TGTGCCACCAGCAGAGATCCGGGACTAGCGTCAGATACGCAGTATTTT
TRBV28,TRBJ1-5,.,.,CASSFGESNQPQHF,TGTGCCAGCAGTTTCGGGGAAAGCAATCAGCCCCAGCATTTT
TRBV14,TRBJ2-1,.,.,CASSPPGLNSFSYNEQFF,TGTGCCAGCAGCCCCCCGGGACTCAACTCATTCTCCTACAATGAGCAGTTCTTC
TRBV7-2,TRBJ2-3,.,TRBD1,CASRQDRGTQYF,TGTGCCAGCAGGCAGGACAGGGGTACGCAGTATTTT
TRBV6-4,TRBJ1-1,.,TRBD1,CASRRTGGAKTEAFF,TGTGCCAGCAGGCGGACAGGGGGCGCGAAGACTGAAGCTTTCTTT
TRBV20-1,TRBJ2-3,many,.,CSASGSADTQYF,TGCAGTGCTAGCGGGTCCGCCGATACGCAGTATTTT
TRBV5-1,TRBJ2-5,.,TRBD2,CASRRDYAPQYF,TGCGCCAGCAGGCGGGACTACGCACCGCAGTACTTC
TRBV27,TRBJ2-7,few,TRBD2,CASSRLAGGYRSYEQYF,TGTGCCAGCAGTCGTCTAGCGGGAGGGTATCGGTCCTACGAGCAGTACTTC
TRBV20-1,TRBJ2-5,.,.,CSARDTRMKTQYF,TGCAGTGCTAGGGATACTAGGATGAAGACCCAGTACTTC
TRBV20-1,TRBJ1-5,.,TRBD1,CSASMPTGGDQPQHF,TGCAGTGCTAGTATGCCGACAGGGGGCGATCAGCCCCAGCATTTT
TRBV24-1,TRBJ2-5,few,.,CATSSGTETQYF,TGTGCCACCAGTTCCGGAACGGAGACCCAGTACTTC
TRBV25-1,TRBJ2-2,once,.,CASKRAGPGELFF,TGTGCCAGCAAGAGGGCAGGGCCCGGGGAGCTGTTTTTT